The next 20 T cell receptor beta chains were all read from a single sample in a study of T cell responses to AZD1222 COVID-19 vaccine. The table came from immunoSEQ multiplex PCR; TCRdb's copy has only in-frame clones and leaves some out. The data contain 90,000 to 120,000 clones, about 85% of them singletons. Specimen: peripheral blood, collected on day 0 of AZD1222 vaccination. The receptor source for this set is an adult in good health.

This sequence joins TRBV2 and TRBJ2-7; tentative D call: TRBD1 (6 bases). The CDR3 spans 13 residues. Germline CDR1 is SNHLY and CDR2 is FYNNEI. V gave up 5 bases and J gave up 0 bases, with 8 bases separating them. CDR3 loop: CASSLQGSYEQYF. DNA of the CDR3: TGTGCCAGCAGTTTACAGGGCTCCTACGAGCAGTACTTC.

For the CDR3, the DNA is TGTGCCGGTTTGGACAGGTATTTAACTAGCACAGATACGCAGTATTTT. Encoded protein: CAGLDRYLTSTDTQYF. This sequence joins TRBV7-9 and TRBJ2-3, with 7 bases matching TRBD1. J gave up 0 bases and V 11 bases, and 14 bases lay outside the gene matches. CDR3 length: 16 residues. Germline CDR1 is SEHNR and CDR2 is FQNEAQ (reference sequence).

The chain joins TRBV19 to TRBJ1-2; 9 bases fit TRBD1. The CDR3 spans 20 residues. Germline-derived CDR1 and CDR2 are LNHDA and SQIVND (reference sequence). Losses at the gene ends were 7 bases for V and 6 bases for J; bases not matched to a gene: 27. CDR3 residues: CASTPSGPPGQGKQGNGYTF. The DNA of the CDR3 is TGTGCCAGTACCCCATCCGGGCCTCCGGGACAGGGAAAACAAGGGAATGGCTACACCTTC.

In this sample, this clone turned up once. The chain employs TRBV28 and TRBJ2-3, with D uncertain. The CDR3 loop spans 14 amino acids. V lost 11 bases to trimming and J lost 0 bases, with 15 bases between them. CDR1 and CDR2 from the germline V gene are MDHEN and SYDVKM. The DNA for the CDR3 is TGTGCCGGATCTGGGGTCACCAGCACAGATACGCAGTATTTT. Amino acids: CAGSGVTSTDTQYF. Filled out from reference TRBV28 and TRBJ2-3, the complete variable domain reads DVKVTQSSRYLVKRTGEKVFLECVQDMDHENMFWYRQDPGLGLRLIYFSYDVKMKEKGDIPEGYSVSREKKERFSLILESASTNQTSMYLCAGSGVTSTDTQYFGPGTRLTVL.

V gene TRBV5-4 combines with J gene TRBJ1-1; possible D gene TRBD1, 6 bases. This CDR3 region has 15 residues. Germline CDR1 reads SGHNT; CDR2 reads YYREEE (reference sequence). V shed 1 base and J shed 2 bases, with 12 bases lying between them. CDR3 DNA sequence: TGTGCCAGCAGCTTGCATCCGGGGGCAAACACTGAAGCTTTCTTT. Its translation is CASSLHPGANTEAFF. Together with reference TRBV5-4 and TRBJ1-1, the CDR3 gives the full variable domain: ETGVTQSPTHLIKTRGQQVTLRCSSQSGHNTVSWYQQALGQGPQFIFQYYREEENGRGNFPPRFSGLQFPNYSSELNVNALELDDSALYLCASSLHPGANTEAFFGQGTRLTVV.

Only a few counts were recorded for this clone. The chain uses TRBV7-2 and TRBJ1-4; D is undetermined. CDR1 is SGHTA, CDR2 FQGNSA, per germline. Trimming pared 5 bases from V and 0 bases from J, leaving 13 bases between. This CDR3 has 16 amino acids. The chain's CDR3 is CASSGVGQTTNEKLFF. DNA for the CDR3: TGTGCCAGCAGCGGGGTCGGGCAAACAACTAATGAAAAACTGTTTTTT.

This chain links TRBV7-3 with TRBJ1-1; D is ambiguous. The germline V gene encodes CDR1 SGHTA and CDR2 FQGTGA. V gave up 5 bases and J gave up 2 bases, with 12 bases separating them. The CDR3 covers 14 residues. The CDR3, as DNA: TGTGCCAGCAGCCTCCAAGGCAGCAACACTGAAGCTTTCTTT. This gives the protein CASSLQGSNTEAFF.

This chain links TRBV7-9 with TRBJ1-1; TRBD1 might be the D (5 bases). Trimming pared 2 bases from V and 0 bases from J, leaving 13 bases between. Per germline, CDR1 SEHNR and CDR2 FQNEAQ (reference sequence). This CDR3 is 16 amino acids long. CDR3 loop: CASSLLFLGLNTEAFF. The CDR3 region has the DNA TGTGCCAGCAGCTTATTATTTCTGGGGCTGAACACTGAAGCTTTCTTT.

The rearrangement links TRBV7-8 to TRBJ1-1; D remains ambiguous. Trimming removed 1 base from V and 0 bases from J, with 3 bases in between. Germline CDR1 is SGHVS and CDR2 is FQNEAQ. The CDR3 is 13 residues long. Written as DNA, the CDR3 is TGTGCCAGCAGCTTAGGGATGAACACTGAAGCTTTCTTT. Translating it yields CASSLGMNTEAFF.

CDR3 sequence (DNA): TGTGCCAGCAGTGAAGCCTGGGGGGTAGGTTTCTTT. It specifies CASSEAWGVGFF. The chain is built from TRBV6-1 and TRBJ1-1, with a possible D match to TRBD1 (5 bases). Trimming pared 0 bases from V and 13 bases from J, leaving 12 bases between. Germline CDR1 is MNHNS and CDR2 is SASEGT. This CDR3 is built from 12 residues.

The chain joins TRBV27 to TRBJ1-1; 9 bases map to TRBD1. CDR1 is MNHEY, CDR2 SMNVEV, per germline (reference sequence). The length of the CDR3 is 14 residues. Trimming removed 3 bases from V and 4 bases from J; junction bases left unmatched: 3. The CDR3 DNA reads TGTGCCAGCAGTTTCCGGACAGGGGTCACTGAAGCTTTCTTT. Its protein product is CASSFRTGVTEAFF.

The rearrangement links TRBV12-5 to TRBJ1-5; the D is unclear. Deletions cut 2 bases from V and 6 bases from J, with 2 bases between. The CDR3 is 11 amino acids. Germline V gene lookup returns CDR1 LGHNT and CDR2 FRNRAP. DNA for the CDR3: TGTGCTAGTGGTTTGAGTCAGCCCCAGCATTTT. Its protein product is CASGLSQPQHF.

The V gene is TRBV12-3 or TRBV12-4, the J gene TRBJ2-1; TRBD2 aligns across 9 bases. This CDR3 is 11 amino acids long. The junction had 2 bases not matched to a gene; V was cut back by 10 bases and J by 7 bases. The CDR3 DNA sequence: TGTGCCACCAGCGGGGGGAATGAGCAGTTCTTC. Protein: CATSGGNEQFF.

There are a few counts of this clone. The chain employs TRBV7-3 and TRBJ1-1; 7 bases align to TRBD1. With 2 bases clipped from V and 4 bases from J, the junction kept 1 base outside the gene matches. CDR1 and CDR2 from the germline V gene are SGHTA and FQGTGA. The CDR3 length is 13 residues. DNA of the CDR3: TGTGCCAGCAGCTTAGACAGGGTCACTGAAGCTTTCTTT. This gives the protein CASSLDRVTEAFF.

This chain connects TRBV7-2 to TRBJ2-7; a weak D match, TRBD1 (6 bases). V was cut by 7 bases and J by 4 bases, with 11 bases left in between. Looked up from germline, CDR1 is SGHTA and CDR2 is FQGNSA. The CDR3 spans 12 residues. This CDR3 is CASTRGGYEQYF. The CDR3 DNA reads as TGTGCCAGCACCAGAGGGGGATACGAGCAGTACTTC.

The chain carries TRBV7-2 and TRBJ1-1; D gene ambiguous. V lost 1 base and J 5 bases, leaving 11 bases between the germline ends. Germline V gives CDR1 SGHTA, CDR2 FQGNSA. This CDR3 region has 14 residues. The CDR3 DNA sequence: TGTGCCAGCAGCTTAGTAAGGGTTGGAACTGAAGCTTTCTTT. The encoded protein is CASSLVRVGTEAFF.

The V call is TRBV6-1, the J call TRBJ2-7; no firm D call. The V gene's germline CDR1 is MNHNS and CDR2 SASEGT. With 0 bases removed from V and 5 bases from J, the gap between germline ends came to 5 bases. The CDR3 has 12 residues. The CDR3 nucleotides are TGTGCCAGCAGTGAAGCAAGGCACGAGCAGTACTTC. Translation: CASSEARHEQYF.

The table lists this clone with a count of one. The V and J genes are TRBV5-6 and TRBJ2-7; 9 bases line up with TRBD1. Trimming at V came to 2 bases and at J to 3 bases, leaving 6 bases not matched to a gene. Germline-derived CDR1 and CDR2 are SGHDT and YYEEEE. The CDR3 runs to 15 residues. The CDR3 DNA sequence: TGTGCCAGCAGCTTAGGGACAGGGTTTAGCTACGAGCAGTACTTC. Translation gives CASSLGTGFSYEQYF.

The rearrangement links TRBV5-8 to TRBJ1-5; D possibly corresponds to TRBD1 (5 bases). The germline CDR1 and CDR2 sequences are SGHTS and YDEGEE. Between the trimmed V and J ends, which lost 0 bases and 6 bases, there was a span of 10 bases. This CDR3 has 14 residues. CDR3 nucleotides: TGTGCCAGCAGCTTGGGCAGGGTTGGTCAGCCCCAGCATTTT. Protein product: CASSLGRVGQPQHF.

V is TRBV19 and J is TRBJ2-7, with 7 positions matching TRBD2. The CDR3 sequence is 14 residues long. Germline trimming cut 4 bases from V and 3 bases from J; bases unmatched to any gene: 6. CDR1 and CDR2 from the germline V gene are LNHDA and SQIVND (reference sequence). CDR3 nucleotides: TGTGCCAGTAGTAGATATACTAGCGACTACGAGCAGTACTTC. Its translation is CASSRYTSDYEQYF.